A selection of T cell receptor beta chains follows, all from one sample in a study of cytomegalovirus exposure and HLA in healthy donors. Clones were read by immunoSEQ multiplex PCR, and TCRdb kept only the in-frame ones, dropping some. The profile shows some 200,000 clones, around 79% of them singletons. The material sequenced was PBMCs. The source of these receptors is a girl aged 5 to 17 in good health and CMV-seropositive. Each CDR3 is given without its conserved first and last residue.

V: TRBV11-2
J: TRBJ2-1
CDR3: ASSQRTSGGYNEQF

V: TRBV13
J: TRBJ2-4
CDR3: ASSLRQGALNIQY

V: TRBV29-1
J: TRBJ1-2
CDR3: STSTGAGYGYT

V: TRBV6-1
J: TRBJ1-6
CDR3: ASISGQGGSPLH

V: TRBV7-9
J: TRBJ2-7
CDR3: ASSLGRGATSYEQY

V: TRBV7-2
J: TRBJ2-7
CDR3: ASSLERGQGYEQY

V: TRBV6-1
J: TRBJ2-3
CDR3: ASSALAGGRDTQY

V: TRBV19
J: TRBJ2-2
CDR3: ASRPGQGATGELF

V: TRBV6-5
J: TRBJ1-1
CDR3: ASSYSTGGTGAF

V: TRBV13
J: TRBJ1-1
CDR3: ASSPSPGTGMNTEAF

V: TRBV5-8
J: TRBJ2-7
CDR3: ASSRQAYEQY

V: TRBV30
J: TRBJ1-5
CDR3: AWSQPGLLDQPQH

V: TRBV30
J: TRBJ1-1
CDR3: ACTSGRSTEAF

V: TRBV4-2
J: TRBJ2-3
CDR3: ASSQGDTSTDTQY

V: TRBV5-8
J: TRBJ1-2
CDR3: ASSFPPRQEQGYT

V: TRBV5-1
J: -
CDR3: ASSLDRVGEQY

V: TRBV14
J: TRBJ1-2
CDR3: ASSQDYGKALDFYGYT

V: TRBV6-5
J: TRBJ1-2
CDR3: ASSRTADYGYT

V: TRBV4-1
J: TRBJ2-1
CDR3: ASSQEGGTDYPYNEQF

V: TRBV7-2
J: TRBJ2-1
CDR3: ASSRTGTGDEQF

V: TRBV7-9
J: TRBJ2-2
CDR3: ASSPGLAATGELF

V: TRBV5-6
J: TRBJ2-5
CDR3: ASSEGLAGAKETQY

V: TRBV6-5
J: TRBJ1-1
CDR3: ASSYVGNPEAF

V: TRBV6-5
J: TRBJ1-2
CDR3: ASSYSRGSAPYGYT

V: TRBV5-1
J: TRBJ2-7
CDR3: ASSSAYRDRGSYEQY

V: TRBV5-1
J: TRBJ2-2
CDR3: ASSWTSGDTGELF

V: TRBV10-3
J: TRBJ1-1
CDR3: AISREGGNTEAF